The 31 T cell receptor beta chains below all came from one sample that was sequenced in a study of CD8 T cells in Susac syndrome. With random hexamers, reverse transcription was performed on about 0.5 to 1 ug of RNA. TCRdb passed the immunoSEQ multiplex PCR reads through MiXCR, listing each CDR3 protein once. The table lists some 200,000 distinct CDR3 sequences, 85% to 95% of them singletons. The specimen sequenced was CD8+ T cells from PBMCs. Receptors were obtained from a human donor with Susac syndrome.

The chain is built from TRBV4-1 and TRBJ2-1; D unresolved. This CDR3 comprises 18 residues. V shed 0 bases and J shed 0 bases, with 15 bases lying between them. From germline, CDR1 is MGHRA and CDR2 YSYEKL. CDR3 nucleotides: TGCGCCAGCAGCCAAGAAGTCGGTGAGATCAGCTCCTACAATGAGCAGTTCTTC. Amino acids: CASSQEVGEISSYNEQFF.

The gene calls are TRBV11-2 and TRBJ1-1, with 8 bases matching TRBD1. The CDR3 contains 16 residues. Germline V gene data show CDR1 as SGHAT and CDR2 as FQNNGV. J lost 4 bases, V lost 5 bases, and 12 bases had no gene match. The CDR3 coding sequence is TGTGCCAGCAGCCCTCGTTCGGACAGGGAGACCACTGAAGCTTTCTTT. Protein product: CASSPRSDRETTEAFF.

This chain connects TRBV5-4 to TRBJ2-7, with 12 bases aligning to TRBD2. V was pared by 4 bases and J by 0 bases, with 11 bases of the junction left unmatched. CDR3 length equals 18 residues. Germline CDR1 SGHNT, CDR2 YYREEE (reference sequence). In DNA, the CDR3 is TGTGCCAGCAGCCCTCCGGGACTAGCGGGCGAATACTCCTACGAGCAGTACTTC. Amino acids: CASSPPGLAGEYSYEQYF.

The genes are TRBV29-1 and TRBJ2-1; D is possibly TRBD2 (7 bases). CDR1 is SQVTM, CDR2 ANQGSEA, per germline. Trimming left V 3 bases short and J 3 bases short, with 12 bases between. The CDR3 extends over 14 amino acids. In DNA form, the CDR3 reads TGCAGCGTTGAGGGGGGGGGCTTCTACAATGAGCAGTTCTTC. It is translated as CSVEGGGFYNEQFF.

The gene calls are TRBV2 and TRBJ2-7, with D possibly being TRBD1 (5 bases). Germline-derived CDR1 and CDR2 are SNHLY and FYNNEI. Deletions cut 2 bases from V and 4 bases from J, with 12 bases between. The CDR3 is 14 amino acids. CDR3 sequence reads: CASSENQGGYEQYF. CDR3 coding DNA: TGTGCCAGCAGTGAAAACCAGGGTGGGTACGAGCAGTACTTC.

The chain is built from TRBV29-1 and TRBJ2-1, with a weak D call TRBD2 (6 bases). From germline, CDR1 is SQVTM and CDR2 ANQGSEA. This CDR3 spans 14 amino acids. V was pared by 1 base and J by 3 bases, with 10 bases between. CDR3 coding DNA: TGCAGCGTTGAAGGGGCTAGCGTCTACAATGAGCAGTTCTTC. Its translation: CSVEGASVYNEQFF.

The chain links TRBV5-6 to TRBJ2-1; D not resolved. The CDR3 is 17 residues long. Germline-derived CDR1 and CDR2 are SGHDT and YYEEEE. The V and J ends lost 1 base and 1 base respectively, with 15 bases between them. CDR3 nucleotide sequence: TGTGCCAGCAGCTTGTTCGCCGATCAAAAATCCTACAATGAGCAGTTCTTC. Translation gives CASSLFADQKSYNEQFF.

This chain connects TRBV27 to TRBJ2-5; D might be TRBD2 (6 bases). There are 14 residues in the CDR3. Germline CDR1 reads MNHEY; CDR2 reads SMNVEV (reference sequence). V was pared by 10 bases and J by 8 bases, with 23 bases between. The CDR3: CATRLGRLSETQYF. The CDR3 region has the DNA TGTGCCACGCGACTAGGAAGGTTGTCTGAAACCCAGTACTTC.

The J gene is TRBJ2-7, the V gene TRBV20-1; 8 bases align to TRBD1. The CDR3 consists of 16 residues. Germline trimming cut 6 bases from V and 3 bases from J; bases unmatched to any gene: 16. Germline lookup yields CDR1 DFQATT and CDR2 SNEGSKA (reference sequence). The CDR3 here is CSAIFLMPGQDYEQYF. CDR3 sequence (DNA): TGCAGTGCGATATTCTTAATGCCGGGACAGGACTACGAGCAGTACTTC.

DNA for the CDR3: TGTGCCAGCAGCTACAGCGGGGGACGACAAGAGACCCAGTACTTC. As protein: CASSYSGGRQETQYF. This chain uses TRBV7-9 with TRBJ2-5; TRBD2 aligns across 8 bases. Germline V gene data show CDR1 as SEHNR and CDR2 as FQNEAQ (reference sequence). The CDR3 is made up of 15 amino acids. After removal of 4 bases from V and 2 bases from J, the junction contained 6 bases not matched to a gene.

The DNA of the CDR3 is TGTGCCAGTACGAGAGAGACCCAGTACTTC. It encodes CASTRETQYF. The chain uses TRBV9 and TRBJ2-5; D not resolved. Germline loops: CDR1 SGDLS, CDR2 YYNGEE. Trimming removed 8 bases at V and 4 bases at J, with 6 bases between. This CDR3 region has 10 residues.

CDR3 protein: CSAVGQVSSYEQYF. DNA for the CDR3: TGCAGTGCTGTGGGACAGGTGAGCTCCTACGAGCAGTACTTC. V and J are TRBV20-1 and TRBJ2-7; 8 nucleotides agree with TRBD1. Trimming removed 5 bases from V and 0 bases from J; junction bases left unmatched: 6. The CDR3 has 14 amino acids. The V gene's germline CDR1 is DFQATT and CDR2 SNEGSKA (reference sequence).

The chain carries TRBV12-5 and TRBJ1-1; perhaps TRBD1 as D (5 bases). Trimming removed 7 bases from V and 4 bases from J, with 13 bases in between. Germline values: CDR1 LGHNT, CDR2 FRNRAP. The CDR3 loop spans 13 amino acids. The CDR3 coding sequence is TGTGCTAGTGCTCTTTCCGGGGCCACTGAAGCTTTCTTT. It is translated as CASALSGATEAFF.

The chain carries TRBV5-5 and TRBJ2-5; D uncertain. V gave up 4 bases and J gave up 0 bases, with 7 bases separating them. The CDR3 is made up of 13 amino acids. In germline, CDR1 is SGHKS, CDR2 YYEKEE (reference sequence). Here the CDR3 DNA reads TGTGCCAGCAGCCCTAGTAACCAAGAGACCCAGTACTTC. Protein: CASSPSNQETQYF.

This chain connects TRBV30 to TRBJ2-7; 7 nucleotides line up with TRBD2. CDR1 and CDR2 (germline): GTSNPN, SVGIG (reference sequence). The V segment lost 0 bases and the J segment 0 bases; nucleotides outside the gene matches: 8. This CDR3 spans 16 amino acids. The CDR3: CAWSVGGGLRSYEQYF. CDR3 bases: TGTGCCTGGAGTGTAGGCGGGGGACTCCGCTCCTACGAGCAGTACTTC.

The CDR3 is CASSLQGGKETQYF. Here the CDR3 DNA reads TGTGCCAGCAGCTTACAGGGCGGAAAAGAGACCCAGTACTTC. The chain recombines TRBV7-9 with TRBJ2-5, with a weak D call TRBD1 (5 bases). With 2 bases removed from V and 3 bases from J, the gap between germline ends came to 10 bases. Germline CDR1 SEHNR, CDR2 FQNEAQ (reference sequence). The CDR3 has 14 amino acids.

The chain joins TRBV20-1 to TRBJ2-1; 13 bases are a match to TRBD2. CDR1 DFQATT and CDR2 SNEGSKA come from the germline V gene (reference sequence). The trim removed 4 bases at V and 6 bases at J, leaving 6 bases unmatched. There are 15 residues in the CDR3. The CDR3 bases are TGCAGTGCTACCGGGACTAGCGGGAAATCCAATGAGCAGTTCTTC. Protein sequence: CSATGTSGKSNEQFF.

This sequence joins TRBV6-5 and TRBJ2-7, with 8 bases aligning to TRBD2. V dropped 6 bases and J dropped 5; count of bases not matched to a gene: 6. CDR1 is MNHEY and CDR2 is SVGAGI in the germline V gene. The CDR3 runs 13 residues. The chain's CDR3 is CASRGLGDHEQYF. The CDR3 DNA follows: TGTGCCAGCAGGGGACTAGGCGACCACGAGCAGTACTTC.

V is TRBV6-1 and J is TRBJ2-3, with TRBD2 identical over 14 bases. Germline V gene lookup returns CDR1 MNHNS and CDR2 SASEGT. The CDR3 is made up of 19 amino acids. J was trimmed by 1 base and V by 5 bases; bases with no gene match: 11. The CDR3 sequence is CASSPGTSGSKLGTDTQYF. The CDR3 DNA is TGTGCCAGCAGTCCCGGGACTAGCGGGAGCAAGTTAGGCACAGATACGCAGTATTTT.

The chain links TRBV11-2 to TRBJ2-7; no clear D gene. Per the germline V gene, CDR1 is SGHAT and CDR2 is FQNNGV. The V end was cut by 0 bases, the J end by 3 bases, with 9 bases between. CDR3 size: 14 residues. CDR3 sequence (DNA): TGTGCCAGCAGCTTAGAGATGCCCAGCTACGAGCAGTACTTC. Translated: CASSLEMPSYEQYF.

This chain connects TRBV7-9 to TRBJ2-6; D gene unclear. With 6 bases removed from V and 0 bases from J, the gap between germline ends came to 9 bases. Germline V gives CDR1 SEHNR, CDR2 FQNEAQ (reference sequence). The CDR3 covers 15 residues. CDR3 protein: CASSRWASGANVLTF. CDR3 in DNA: TGTGCCAGCAGTAGGTGGGCCTCTGGGGCCAACGTCCTGACTTTC. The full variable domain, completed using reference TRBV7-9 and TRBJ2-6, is DTGVSQNPRHKITKRGQNVTFRCDPISEHNRLYWYRQTLGQGPEFLTYFQNEAQLEKSRLLSDRFSAERPKGSFSTLEIQRTEQGDSAMYLCASSRWASGANVLTFGAGSRLTVL.

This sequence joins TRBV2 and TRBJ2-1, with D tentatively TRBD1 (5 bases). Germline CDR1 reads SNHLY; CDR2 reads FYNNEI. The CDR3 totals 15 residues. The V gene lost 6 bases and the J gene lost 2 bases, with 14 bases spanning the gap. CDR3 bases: TGTGCCAGCAGGCACCCGACAGCTACCTACAATGAGCAGTTCTTC. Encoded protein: CASRHPTATYNEQFF.

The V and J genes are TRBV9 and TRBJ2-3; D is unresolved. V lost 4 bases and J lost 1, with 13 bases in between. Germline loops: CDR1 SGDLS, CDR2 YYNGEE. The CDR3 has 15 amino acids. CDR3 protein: CASSTALSRTDTQYF. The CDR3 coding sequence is TGTGCCAGCAGCACAGCACTATCGCGCACAGATACGCAGTATTTT.

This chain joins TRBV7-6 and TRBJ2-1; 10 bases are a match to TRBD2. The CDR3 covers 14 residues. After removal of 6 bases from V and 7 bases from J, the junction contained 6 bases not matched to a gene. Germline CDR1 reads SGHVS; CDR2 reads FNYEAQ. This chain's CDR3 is CASSWSSGGNEQFF. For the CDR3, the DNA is TGTGCCAGCAGTTGGTCTAGCGGGGGAAATGAGCAGTTCTTC. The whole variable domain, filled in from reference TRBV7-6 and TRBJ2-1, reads GAGVSQSPRYKVTKRGQDVALRCDPISGHVSLYWYRQALGQGPEFLTYFNYEAQQDKSGLPNDRFSAERPEGSISTLTIQRTEQRDSAMYRCASSWSSGGNEQFFGPGTRLTVL.

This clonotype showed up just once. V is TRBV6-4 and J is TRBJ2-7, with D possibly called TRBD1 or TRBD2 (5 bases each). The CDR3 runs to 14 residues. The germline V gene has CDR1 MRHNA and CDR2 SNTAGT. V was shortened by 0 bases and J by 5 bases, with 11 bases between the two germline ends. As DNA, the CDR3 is TGTGCCAGCAGTGACTCGGGAGAAGGGGACGAGCAGTACTTC. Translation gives CASSDSGEGDEQYF.

CDR3 coding DNA: TGTGCCAGCAGGGAAACAGGGGCCGGGGAGCTGTTTTTT. Residues: CASRETGAGELFF. The chain carries TRBV3-1 and TRBJ2-2; 7 nucleotides line up with TRBD1. CDR1 is LGHDT, CDR2 YNNKEL, per germline (reference sequence). This CDR3 has 13 amino acids. Losses at the gene ends were 6 bases for V and 6 bases for J; bases not matched to a gene: 4.

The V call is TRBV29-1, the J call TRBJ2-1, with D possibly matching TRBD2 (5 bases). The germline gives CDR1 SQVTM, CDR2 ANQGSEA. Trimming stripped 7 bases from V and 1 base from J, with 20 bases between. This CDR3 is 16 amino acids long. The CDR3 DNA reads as TGCAGCGCCTACCCTGACTCGACGGGATCCTACAATGAGCAGTTCTTC. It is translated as CSAYPDSTGSYNEQFF.

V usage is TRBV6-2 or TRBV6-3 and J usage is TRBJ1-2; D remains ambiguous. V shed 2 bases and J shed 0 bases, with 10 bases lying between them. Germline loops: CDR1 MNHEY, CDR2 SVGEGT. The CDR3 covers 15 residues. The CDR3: CASSYPGSPNYGYTF. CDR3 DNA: TGTGCCAGCAGTTACCCCGGGTCGCCTAACTATGGCTACACCTTC.

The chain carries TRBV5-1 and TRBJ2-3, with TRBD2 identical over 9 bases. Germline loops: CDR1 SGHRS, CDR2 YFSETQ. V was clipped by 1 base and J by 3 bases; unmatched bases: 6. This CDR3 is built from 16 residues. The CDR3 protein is CASSLWAGGPTDTQYF. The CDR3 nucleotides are TGCGCCAGCAGCTTGTGGGCGGGGGGGCCTACAGATACGCAGTATTTT.

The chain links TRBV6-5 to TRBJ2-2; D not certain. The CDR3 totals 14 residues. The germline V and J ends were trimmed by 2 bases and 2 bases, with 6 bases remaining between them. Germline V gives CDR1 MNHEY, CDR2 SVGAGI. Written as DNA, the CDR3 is TGTGCCAGCAGTTACGACCAAAACACCGGGGAGCTGTTTTTT. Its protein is CASSYDQNTGELFF.

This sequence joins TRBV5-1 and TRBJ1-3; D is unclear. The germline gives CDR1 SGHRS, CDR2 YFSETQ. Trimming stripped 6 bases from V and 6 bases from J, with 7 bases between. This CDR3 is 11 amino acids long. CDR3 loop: CASNGENTIYF. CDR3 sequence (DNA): TGCGCCAGCAACGGGGAAAACACCATATATTTT. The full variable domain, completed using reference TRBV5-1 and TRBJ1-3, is KAGVTQTPRYLIKTRGQQVTLSCSPISGHRSVSWYQQTPGQGLQFLFEYFSETQRNKGNFPGRFSGRQFSNSRSEMNVSTLELGDSALYLCASNGENTIYFGEGSWLTVV.